Below, 24 T cell receptor beta chains from the same sample are listed, as sequenced in a study of T cells in Graves' hyperthyroidism and ophthalmopathy. Researchers amplified the TCR beta CDR3 regions from RNA transcripts. The HTBI primer set served for first-round RT-PCR of the TCR CDR3. MiXCR, run by TCRdb on the multiplex PCR reads, gives a single entry per CDR3 protein. The data hold approximately 520,000 distinct CDR3 sequences, with roughly 25% observed a single time. Sequenced sample: blood. These receptors were collected from a woman under 40 with Graves' ophthalmopathy.

Concerning this clonotype itself: Germline is not matched at one junction end, which may reflect a read error. J is TRBJ2-4 and V is TRBV6-2 or TRBV6-3; D perhaps matches TRBD2 (6 bases). CDR3 length: 18 residues. Per the germline V gene, CDR1 is MNHEY and CDR2 is SVGEGT. Written as DNA, the CDR3 is TGTGCCAGCAGTTATAGGCAAGGCGGATCACTAGCCAAAAACATTAAGTACTTC. It encodes CASSYRQGGSLAKNIKYF.

This clonotype came up many times. The rearrangement uses TRBV6-5 and TRBJ1-2; perhaps TRBD1 as D (6 bases). Germline values: CDR1 MNHEY, CDR2 SVGAGI. The V end was cut by 4 bases, the J end by 0 bases, with 9 bases between. This CDR3 is 14 amino acids long. The CDR3 region has the DNA TGTGCCAGCAGTTTGACAGGCTCTAACTATGGCTACACCTTC. Translating gives CASSLTGSNYGYTF.

This clonotype was detected many times. The V call is TRBV11-2, the J call TRBJ1-6; a possible D gene is TRBD1 (5 bases). The V gene's germline CDR1 is SGHAT and CDR2 FQNNGV. The CDR3 is 14 residues long. V was pared by 5 bases and J by 6 bases, with 11 bases between. The CDR3, as DNA: TGTGCCAGCAGCCCGGGGGTGGGTAATTCACCCCTCCACTTT. Translating gives CASSPGVGNSPLHF. Complete variable domain (other parts from reference TRBV11-2 and TRBJ1-6): EAGVAQSPRYKIIEKRQSVAFWCNPISGHATLYWYQQILGQGPKLLIQFQNNGVVDDSQLPKDRFSAERLKGVDSTLKIQPAKLEDSAVYLCASSPGVGNSPLHFGNGTRLTVT.

The V and J genes are TRBV28 and TRBJ1-5; no clear D gene. CDR1 is MDHEN, CDR2 SYDVKM, per germline. Trimming left V 6 bases short and J 2 bases short, with 14 bases between. The CDR3 has 15 amino acids. CDR3 DNA: TGTGCCAGCAGGGCAGGAGGTGGTGGCAATCAGCCCCAGCATTTT. Its translation is CASRAGGGGNQPQHF.

Ten or more counts support this clonotype. This chain joins TRBV19 and TRBJ1-2; possibly TRBD1 for D (5 bases). The CDR3 has 13 residues. Germline V gene lookup returns CDR1 LNHDA and CDR2 SQIVND (reference sequence). Trimming removed 7 bases from V and 10 bases from J, with 19 bases in between. CDR3 nucleotides: TGTGCCAGTACGGGGCCCGTCGGGACCGACTACACCTTC. As protein: CASTGPVGTDYTF.

This clonotype occurred many times. The J gene is TRBJ1-1, the V gene TRBV19, with D possibly matching TRBD1 (5 bases). CDR3 length: 14 residues. Germline lookup yields CDR1 LNHDA and CDR2 SQIVND (reference sequence). Trimming left V 6 bases short and J 0 bases short, with 11 bases between. The CDR3 DNA reads as TGTGCCAGTAGACAGGCTGATTTGAACACTGAAGCTTTCTTT. This gives the protein CASRQADLNTEAFF.

This clonotype was seen repeatedly, ten times or more. The V and J genes are TRBV3-1 and TRBJ1-1, with 7 bases lining up with TRBD1. This CDR3 is built from 14 residues. Trimming at V came to 5 bases and at J to 3 bases, leaving 6 bases not matched to a gene. The V gene's germline CDR1 is LGHDT and CDR2 YNNKEL (reference sequence). The CDR3 region has the DNA TGTGCCAGCAGCTACACCACAGGGGACACTGAAGCTTTCTTT. Protein sequence: CASSYTTGDTEAFF.

A few counts support this clonotype. The chain links TRBV12-3 or TRBV12-4 to TRBJ1-1, with D tentatively TRBD1 (6 bases). Trimming removed 8 bases from V and 1 base from J, with 14 bases in between. The CDR3 has 14 residues. The CDR3 DNA reads as TGTGCCAGCCTGGCGGGACACGCGAACACTGAAGCTTTCTTT. Translation: CASLAGHANTEAFF.

This clonotype was observed at least ten times. The rearrangement links TRBV10-3 to TRBJ2-5; D is uncertain. CDR3 size: 14 residues. Germline loops: CDR1 ENHRY, CDR2 SYGVKD. V was clipped by 4 bases and J by 4 bases, with 13 bases between them. In DNA, the CDR3 is TGTGCCATCAGTGCGGTTACTTTGGGAGAGACCCAGTACTTC. Residues: CAISAVTLGETQYF.

This clonotype was counted at least ten times. This chain uses TRBV7-9 with TRBJ2-5; no reliable D call. The germline V and J ends were trimmed by 5 bases and 5 bases, with 9 bases remaining between them. Germline V gene sequence: CDR1 SEHNR, CDR2 FQNEAQ (reference sequence). The CDR3 extends over 12 amino acids. The CDR3 DNA reads as TGTGCCAGCAGCACGGTCGAGGAGACCCAGTACTTC. Its translation: CASSTVEETQYF.

This clonotype has ten or more counts. J is TRBJ2-5 and V is TRBV6-1, with D hard to call. CDR1 MNHNS and CDR2 SASEGT come from the germline V gene. The CDR3 contains 12 residues. Trimming removed 1 base at V and 7 bases at J, with 7 bases between. The CDR3 DNA is TGTGCCAGCAGTGAAGGTGTGGCGACCCAGTACTTC. Protein sequence: CASSEGVATQYF.

This clonotype came up a few times. The chain uses TRBV6-1 and TRBJ2-7; possible D gene TRBD1, 5 bases. The V gene's germline CDR1 is MNHNS and CDR2 SASEGT. Trimming removed 6 bases from V and 12 bases from J, with 15 bases in between. This CDR3 region has 11 residues. Here the CDR3 DNA reads TGTGCCAGCAGGTCCCAGGGCCTGTCGTACTTC. Amino acids: CASRSQGLSYF.

This clonotype was picked up one time. This rearrangement joins TRBV20-1 to TRBJ1-1; a possible D gene is TRBD1 (6 bases). V was trimmed by 0 bases and J by 1 base, leaving 12 bases between them. This CDR3 region has 15 residues. CDR1 and CDR2 from the germline V gene are DFQATT and SNEGSKA (reference sequence). This chain's CDR3 is CSARDPQTGNTEAFF. The CDR3 DNA follows: TGCAGTGCTAGAGATCCCCAGACAGGGAACACTGAAGCTTTCTTT.

There are many counts of this clonotype. The gene calls are TRBV6-5 and TRBJ2-2; no reliable D call. The CDR3 spans 16 residues. Per germline, CDR1 MNHEY and CDR2 SVGAGI. With 2 bases removed from V and 9 bases from J, the gap between germline ends came to 19 bases. The CDR3 reads CASSYTPAGIIWELFF. The CDR3 nucleotides read TGTGCCAGCAGTTACACGCCGGCCGGAATCATCTGGGAGCTGTTTTTT.

The CDR3 DNA reads TGCAGTGCTAGAGTTGGGGGGGGAGGCAATCAGCCCCAGCATTTT. It is translated as CSARVGGGGNQPQHF. J is TRBJ1-5 and V is TRBV20-1; maybe TRBD1 (5 bases). CDR1 is DFQATT and CDR2 is SNEGSKA in the germline V gene (reference sequence). V was trimmed by 1 base and J by 2 bases, leaving 12 bases between them. The CDR3 is made up of 15 amino acids.

This clonotype was seen many times. In nucleotides, the CDR3 is TGTGCCAGCAGTCCACCCCCCGGCAGGGCAGAGACCCAGTACTTC. Translated, it gives CASSPPPGRAETQYF. The chain carries TRBV28 and TRBJ2-5; TRBD1 might be the D (5 bases). The CDR3 sequence is 15 residues long. V was shortened by 5 bases and J by 4 bases, with 17 bases between the two germline ends. Germline lookup yields CDR1 MDHEN and CDR2 SYDVKM.

This rearrangement joins TRBV28 to TRBJ1-1; no reliable D call. V lost 8 bases to trimming and J lost 4 bases, with 14 bases between them. The germline V gene encodes CDR1 MDHEN and CDR2 SYDVKM. The CDR3 has 13 amino acids. CDR3 coding DNA: TGTGCCAGCGCGAAGGGTGTGCGCACTGAAGCTTTCTTT. It specifies CASAKGVRTEAFF.

The sample holds many counts of this clonotype. In DNA form, the CDR3 reads TGTGCCACCAGCAGAGATCTGGGTGGGGGCAATCAGCCCCAGCATTTT. As protein: CATSRDLGGGNQPQHF. The chain employs TRBV15 and TRBJ1-5, with D uncertain. The CDR3 sequence is 16 residues long. Deletions cut 0 bases from V and 2 bases from J, with 11 bases between. The germline V gene has CDR1 LNHNV and CDR2 YYDKDF (reference sequence).

The chain employs TRBV11-1 and TRBJ1-5, with D tentatively TRBD1 (6 bases). The V gene's germline CDR1 is SGHAT and CDR2 FQDESV (reference sequence). V lost 5 bases and J 4 bases, leaving 15 bases between the germline ends. The CDR3 covers 15 residues. CDR3 sequence reads: CASSTFRTENQPQHF. CDR3 DNA: TGTGCCAGCAGCACATTTCGGACAGAAAATCAGCCCCAGCATTTT.

This clonotype was observed a handful of times. The CDR3 DNA reads TGTGCCAGCAGTTGGTCGATGGGGACACGGCGCATCCGGAAGACCCAGTACTTC. Amino acids: CASSWSMGTRRIRKTQYF. The V call is TRBV12-3 or TRBV12-4, the J call TRBJ2-5; D is possibly TRBD1 (6 bases). The CDR3 runs 18 residues. V was clipped by 4 bases and J by 6 bases, with 27 bases between them.

The table lists this clonotype with many counts. The chain has TRBV20-1 and TRBJ2-7; D gene unclear. V gave up 5 bases and J gave up 3 bases, with 5 bases separating them. Germline-derived CDR1 and CDR2 are DFQATT and SNEGSKA (reference sequence). The CDR3 loop spans 10 amino acids. The DNA for the CDR3 is TGCAGTGCTTTAGACTACGAGCAGTACTTC. This encodes CSALDYEQYF.

This clonotype was detected a few times. The V call is TRBV7-9, the J call TRBJ2-5, with D perhaps TRBD2 (6 bases). Trimming removed 5 bases from V and 2 bases from J, with 18 bases in between. The CDR3 is made up of 16 amino acids. CDR1 and CDR2 (germline): SEHNR, FQNEAQ (reference sequence). The CDR3 here is CASSLLRAGIQETQYF. The CDR3 nucleotides are TGTGCCAGCAGCCTCCTACGGGCGGGGATTCAAGAGACCCAGTACTTC.

The chain has TRBV30 and TRBJ1-2; weak D call: TRBD1 (6 bases). The CDR3 covers 12 residues. Trimming removed 1 base at V and 7 bases at J, with 10 bases between. The germline gives CDR1 GTSNPN, CDR2 SVGIG (reference sequence). The CDR3: CAWSAGAAGYTF. DNA for the CDR3: TGTGCCTGGAGTGCAGGGGCAGCTGGCTACACCTTC.

This clonotype was seen only a few times. This CDR3 reads CAIDPAAVSYGYTF. CDR3 sequence (DNA): TGTGCAATCGACCCCGCCGCCGTTAGCTATGGCTACACCTTC. J is TRBJ1-2 and V is TRBV12-3 or TRBV12-4; no clear D gene. This CDR3 is built from 14 residues.